One sample yielded the 8 T cell receptor beta chains listed below, sequenced in a study of blood T cell repertoires in COVID-19. The protocol was immunoSEQ multiplex PCR, while the TCRdb copy is restricted to in-frame clones and leaves out a portion. The data show approximately 10,000 clones, around 90% seen once. The sequenced sample consisted of peripheral blood. The source is a woman aged 55-69 years with active COVID-19.

The chain couples TRBV6-1 to TRBJ1-4, with D possibly matching TRBD1 (5 bases). CDR1 and CDR2 from the germline V gene are MNHNS and SASEGT. This CDR3 has 16 amino acids. Trimming left V 2 bases short and J 3 bases short, with 13 bases between. CDR3 residues: CASSEHVRASNEKLFF. The CDR3 nucleotides are TGTGCCAGCAGTGAACATGTCAGGGCGTCTAATGAAAAACTGTTTTTT.

The CDR3 sequence: CASSLAVGTGTETQYF. The CDR3, as DNA: TGTGCCAGCAGCTTAGCGGTTGGGACAGGGACAGAGACCCAGTACTTC. The V and J genes are TRBV7-6 and TRBJ2-5; 9 nucleotides match TRBD1. V shed 0 bases, J shed 4 bases, and the junction held 6 bases outside the gene matches. The CDR3 length is 16 residues. Looked up from germline, CDR1 is SGHVS and CDR2 is FNYEAQ. Using reference TRBV7-6 and TRBJ2-5 for the parts outside the CDR3, the full variable domain is GAGVSQSPRYKVTKRGQDVALRCDPISGHVSLYWYRQALGQGPEFLTYFNYEAQQDKSGLPNDRFSAERPEGSISTLTIQRTEQRDSAMYRCASSLAVGTGTETQYFGPGTRLLVL.

This clone came up a few times. The chain employs TRBV10-1 and TRBJ2-7; tentative D call: TRBD2 (6 bases). This CDR3 is built from 17 residues. Trimming took 0 bases from V and 1 from J, leaving 16 bases between them. In germline, CDR1 is WNHNN, CDR2 SYGVQD (reference sequence). CDR3 protein: CASSESVGQGGSYEQYF. The CDR3, as DNA: TGCGCCAGCAGTGAGTCGGTCGGGCAGGGAGGATCCTACGAGCAGTACTTC.

The genes are TRBV6-5 and TRBJ2-1; the match to TRBD1 covers 8 bases. The germline V gene has CDR1 MNHEY and CDR2 SVGAGI. Trimming cost V 8 bases and J 1 base; bases outside gene matches: 4. This CDR3 region has 14 residues. Written as DNA, the CDR3 is TGTGCCAGCCCAGGGGGCCGTTCCTACAATGAGCAGTTCTTC. Its protein is CASPGGRSYNEQFF.

V usage is TRBV19 and J usage is TRBJ1-1; D remains ambiguous. Trimming removed 7 bases from V and 10 bases from J, with 16 bases in between. Germline CDR1 reads LNHDA; CDR2 reads SQIVND (reference sequence). The CDR3 totals 12 residues. Here the CDR3 DNA reads TGTGCCAGTAAAGGGTCAGGACTCCGAGCTTTCTTT. As protein: CASKGSGLRAFF.

The chain carries TRBV10-3 and TRBJ2-3; 9 nucleotides align to TRBD1. The germline V gene encodes CDR1 ENHRY and CDR2 SYGVKD. The CDR3 extends over 14 amino acids. V shed 10 bases, J shed 4 bases, and the junction held 9 bases outside the gene matches. The DNA for the CDR3 is TGTGCCACGCGGCCGGGACAGGGCGCAGATACGCAGTATTTT. As protein: CATRPGQGADTQYF.

V is TRBV5-1 and J is TRBJ2-7; no definite D call. The CDR3 extends over 15 amino acids. Germline V gives CDR1 SGHRS, CDR2 YFSETQ. Trimming shortened V by 2 bases and J by 0 bases, and 12 bases separated the two germline ends. CDR3 DNA sequence: TGCGCCAGCAGCTTCGGCTACAGTAGCTCCTACGAGCAGTACTTC. As protein: CASSFGYSSSYEQYF.

The CDR3 spells CASSYSTGLGEQYV. CDR3 bases: TGTGCCAGCAGTTACTCGACAGGGTTGGGGGAGCAGTACGTC. This chain joins TRBV6-5 and TRBJ2-7; 7 nucleotides align to TRBD1. The CDR3 totals 14 residues. Unmatched junction bases numbered 6, after V lost 0 bases and J lost 7 bases. Germline V gene sequence: CDR1 MNHEY, CDR2 SVGAGI.